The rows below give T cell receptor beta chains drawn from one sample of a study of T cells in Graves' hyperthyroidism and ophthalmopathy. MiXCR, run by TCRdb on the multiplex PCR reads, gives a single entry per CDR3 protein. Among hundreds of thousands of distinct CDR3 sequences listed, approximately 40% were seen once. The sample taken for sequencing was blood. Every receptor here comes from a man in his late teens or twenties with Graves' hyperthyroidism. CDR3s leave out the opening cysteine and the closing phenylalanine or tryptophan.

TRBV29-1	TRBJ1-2	SVEDPELSYGYT
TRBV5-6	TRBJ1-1	ASSWGQAGIEAF
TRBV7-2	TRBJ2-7	ASSLAYGVGSYEQY
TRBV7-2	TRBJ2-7	ASTLAGAKTYEQY
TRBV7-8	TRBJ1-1	ASSPHALLRENTEAF
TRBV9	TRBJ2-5	ASSAGTSGGQETQY
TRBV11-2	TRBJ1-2	ASSDPIPIYGYT
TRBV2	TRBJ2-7	ASTKGGTTGTEQY
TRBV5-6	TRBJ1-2	ASSFRSSNYGYT
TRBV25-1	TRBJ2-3	ASSPSGDTQY
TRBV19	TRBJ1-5	ASRRQGSNQPQH
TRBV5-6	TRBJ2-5	ASSFSGHGETQY
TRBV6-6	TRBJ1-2	ASGTAKTYGYT
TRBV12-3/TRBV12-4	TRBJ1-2	ASSLDRGSYGYT
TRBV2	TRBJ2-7	ASRPTVITHEQY
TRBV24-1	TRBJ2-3	ATSDTGGESPDTQY
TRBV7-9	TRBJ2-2	ASSRPGQLGELF
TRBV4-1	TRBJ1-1	ASSQTDGGMRTF
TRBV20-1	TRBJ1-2	SASTGLPSTGYT
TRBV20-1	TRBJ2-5	SARALPREKYQETQY
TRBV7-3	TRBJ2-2	ASSLNGPGVGTGELF
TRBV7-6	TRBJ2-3	ASSTGTGFTDTQY
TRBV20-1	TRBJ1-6	SARVVGTSSYNSPLH
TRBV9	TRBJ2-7	ASSVATGAGDEQY
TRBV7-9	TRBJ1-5	ASSADPGRAPQH
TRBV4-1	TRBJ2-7	ASSQVADGWYEQY
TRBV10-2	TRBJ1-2	ASARTGGHGYT
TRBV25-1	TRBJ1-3	ASSEYRTRSNTIY
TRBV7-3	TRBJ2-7	ASSSRQGGQY
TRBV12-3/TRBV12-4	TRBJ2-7	ASSLAPPTGNEQY
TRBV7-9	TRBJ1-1	ASSLRTVGTEAF
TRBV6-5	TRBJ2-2	ASRPGTHTGELF